The clone carrying this TCR beta chain is large. Antigen specificity is unknown. In the original processing: A classifier of distant metastasis in papillary thyroid cancer was built from CDR3 differences (across clinicopathological groups). TCRdb reassembled clones from the PCR reads with MiXCR. The V and J calls, along with clone size, are taken from TCRdb and not from the paper's own processing. The table includes over 14,000 clones, 25% to 35% detected once. The data are from a study of metastatic and nonmetastatic thyroid tumors. Study in general: Repertoire data that came from the blood and tumor or nodule tissue of malignant and benign thyroid patients were compared.

With 6 bases removed from V and 7 bases from J, the gap between germline ends came to 15 bases. The CDR3 length is 13 residues. Germline CDR1 MDHEN, CDR2 SYDVKM. All patients were treatment-naive before thyroid surgery. Study-wide results and limits: Benign nodules were reported to have significantly lower TCR beta diversity than malignant thyroid tumors, in blood and tumor.

Sequenced input: tumor tissue. This receptor was obtained from a female donor with papillary thyroid cancer or a benign thyroid nodule (not recorded which). Some clones in this sample may be carry-over from other donors' samples. The rearrangement uses TRBV28 and TRBJ1-2; D gene uncertain. The CDR3 DNA is TGTGCCAGCAGCCCCGGCCCAGTACCTGGCTACACCTTC. It encodes CASSPGPVPGYTF.